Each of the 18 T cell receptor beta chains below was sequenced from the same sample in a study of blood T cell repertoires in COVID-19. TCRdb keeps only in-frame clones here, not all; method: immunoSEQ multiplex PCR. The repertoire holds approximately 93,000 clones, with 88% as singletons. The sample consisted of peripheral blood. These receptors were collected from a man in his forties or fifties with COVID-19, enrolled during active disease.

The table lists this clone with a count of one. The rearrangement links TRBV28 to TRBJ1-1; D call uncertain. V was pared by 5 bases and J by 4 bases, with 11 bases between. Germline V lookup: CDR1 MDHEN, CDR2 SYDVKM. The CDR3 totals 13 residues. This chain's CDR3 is CASSGRAGTEAFF. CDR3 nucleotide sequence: TGTGCCAGCAGTGGACGGGCGGGCACTGAAGCTTTCTTT.

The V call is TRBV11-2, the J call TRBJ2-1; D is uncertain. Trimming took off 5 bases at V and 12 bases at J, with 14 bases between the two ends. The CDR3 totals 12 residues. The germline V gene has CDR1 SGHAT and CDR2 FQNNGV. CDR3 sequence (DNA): TGTGCCAGCAGCCCCGATCTAATCGGGCAGTTCTTC. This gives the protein CASSPDLIGQFF.

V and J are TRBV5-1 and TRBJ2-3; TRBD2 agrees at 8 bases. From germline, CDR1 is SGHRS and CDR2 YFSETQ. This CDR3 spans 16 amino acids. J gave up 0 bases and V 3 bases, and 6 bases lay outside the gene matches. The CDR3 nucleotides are TGCGCCAGCAGCTCCATAGCGGGGACTAGCACAGATACGCAGTATTTT. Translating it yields CASSSIAGTSTDTQYF.

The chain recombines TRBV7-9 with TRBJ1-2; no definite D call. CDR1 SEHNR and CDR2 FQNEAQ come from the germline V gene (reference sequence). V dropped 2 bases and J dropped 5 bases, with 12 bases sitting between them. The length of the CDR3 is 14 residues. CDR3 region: CASSLMASGYGYTF. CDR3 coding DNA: TGTGCCAGCAGCTTAATGGCCTCCGGGTATGGCTACACCTTC.

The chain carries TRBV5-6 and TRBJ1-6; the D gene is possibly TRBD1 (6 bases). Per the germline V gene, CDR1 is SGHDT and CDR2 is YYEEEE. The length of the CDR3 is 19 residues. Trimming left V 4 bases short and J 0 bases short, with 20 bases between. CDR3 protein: CASSIRTVFTSSYNSPLHF. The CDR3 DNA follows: TGTGCCAGCAGCATCAGGACAGTGTTTACCAGCTCCTATAATTCACCCCTCCACTTT.

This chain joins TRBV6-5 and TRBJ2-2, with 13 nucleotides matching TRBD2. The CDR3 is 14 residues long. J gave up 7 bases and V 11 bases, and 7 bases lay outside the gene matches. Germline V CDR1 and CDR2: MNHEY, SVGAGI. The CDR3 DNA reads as TGTGCCGCGGGACTAGCGGGGTCCTACGGGGAGCTGTTTTTT. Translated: CAAGLAGSYGELFF.

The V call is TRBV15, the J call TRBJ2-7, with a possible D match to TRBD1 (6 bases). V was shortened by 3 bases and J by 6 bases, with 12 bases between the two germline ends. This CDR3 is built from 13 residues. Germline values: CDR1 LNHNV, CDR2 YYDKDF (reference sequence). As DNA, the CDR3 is TGTGCCACCAGCAGTAAAACAGGGATCGAGCAGTACTTC. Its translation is CATSSKTGIEQYF.

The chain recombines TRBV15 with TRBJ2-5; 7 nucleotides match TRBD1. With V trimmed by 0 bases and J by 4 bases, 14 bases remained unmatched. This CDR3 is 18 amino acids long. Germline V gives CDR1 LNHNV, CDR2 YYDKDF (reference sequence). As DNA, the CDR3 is TGTGCCACCAGCAGAGATTCCTTCGACAGGGCATCTCGAGAGACCCAGTACTTC. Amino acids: CATSRDSFDRASRETQYF. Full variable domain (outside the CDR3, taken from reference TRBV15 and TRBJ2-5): DAMVIQNPRYQVTQFGKPVTLSCSQTLNHNVMYWYQQKSSQAPKLLFHYYDKDFNNEADTPDNFQSRRPNTSFCFLDIRSPGLGDTAMYLCATSRDSFDRASRETQYFGPGTRLLVL.

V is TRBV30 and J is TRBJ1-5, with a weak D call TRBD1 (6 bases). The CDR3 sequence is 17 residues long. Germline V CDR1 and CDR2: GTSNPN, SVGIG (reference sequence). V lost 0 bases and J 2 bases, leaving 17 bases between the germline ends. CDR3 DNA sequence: TGTGCCTGGAGTGTAAGTTGGGGGGGCCATCGCAATCAGCCCCAGCATTTT. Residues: CAWSVSWGGHRNQPQHF. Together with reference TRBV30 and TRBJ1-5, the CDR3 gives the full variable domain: SQTIHQWPATLVQPVGSPLSLECTVEGTSNPNLYWYRQAAGRGLQLLFYSVGIGQISSEVPQNLSASRPQDRQFILSSKKLLLSDSGFYLCAWSVSWGGHRNQPQHFGDGTRLSIL.

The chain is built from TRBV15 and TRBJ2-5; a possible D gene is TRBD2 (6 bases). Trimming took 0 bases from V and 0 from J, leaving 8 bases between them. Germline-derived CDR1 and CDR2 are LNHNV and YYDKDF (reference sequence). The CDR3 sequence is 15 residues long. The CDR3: CATSRDPGDQETQYF. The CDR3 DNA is TGTGCCACCAGCAGAGATCCGGGGGACCAAGAGACCCAGTACTTC.

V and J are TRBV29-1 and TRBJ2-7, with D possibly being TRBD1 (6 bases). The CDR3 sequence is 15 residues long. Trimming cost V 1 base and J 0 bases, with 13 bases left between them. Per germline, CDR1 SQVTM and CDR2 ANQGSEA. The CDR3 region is CSVEGAGDTSYEQYF. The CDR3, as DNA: TGCAGCGTTGAAGGTGCTGGGGACACCTCCTACGAGCAGTACTTC.

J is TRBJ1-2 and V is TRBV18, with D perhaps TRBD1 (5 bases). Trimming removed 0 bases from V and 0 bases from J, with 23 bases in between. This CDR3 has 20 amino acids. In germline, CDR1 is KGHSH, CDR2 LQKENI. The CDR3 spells CASSPPQEAGRITPNYGYTF. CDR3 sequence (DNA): TGTGCCAGCTCACCACCCCAGGAAGCGGGACGGATTACCCCTAACTATGGCTACACCTTC.

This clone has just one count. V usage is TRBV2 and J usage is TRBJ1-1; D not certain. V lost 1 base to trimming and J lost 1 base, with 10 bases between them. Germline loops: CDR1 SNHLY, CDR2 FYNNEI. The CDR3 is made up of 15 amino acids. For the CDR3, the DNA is TGTGCCAGCAGTGAAGACGGGGTCGGGAACACTGAAGCTTTCTTT. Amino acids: CASSEDGVGNTEAFF. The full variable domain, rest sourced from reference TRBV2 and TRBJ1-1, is EPEVTQTPSHQVTQMGQEVILRCVPISNHLYFYWYRQILGQKVEFLVSFYNNEISEKSEIFDDQFSVERPDGSNFTLKIRSTKLEDSAMYFCASSEDGVGNTEAFFGQGTRLTVV.

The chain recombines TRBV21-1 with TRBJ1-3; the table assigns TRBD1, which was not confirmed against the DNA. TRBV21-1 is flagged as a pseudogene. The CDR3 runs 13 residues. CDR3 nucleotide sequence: TGTGCCAGCCGTGGTCAGATTGGAAACACCATATATTTT. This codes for CASRGQIGNTIYF.

CDR3 DNA: TGCAGCGTTGGAGGACAGGGGCCCTACGAGCAGTACTTC. Translating it yields CSVGGQGPYEQYF. The chain uses TRBV29-1 and TRBJ2-7; 9 nucleotides line up with TRBD1. This CDR3 region has 13 residues. Trimming cost V 4 bases and J 2 bases; bases outside gene matches: 3. CDR1 and CDR2 from the germline V gene are SQVTM and ANQGSEA.

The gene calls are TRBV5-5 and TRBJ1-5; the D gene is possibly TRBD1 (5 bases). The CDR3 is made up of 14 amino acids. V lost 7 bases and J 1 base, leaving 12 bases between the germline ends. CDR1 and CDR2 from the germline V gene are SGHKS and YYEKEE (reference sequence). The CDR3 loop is CASGAGPSNQPQHF. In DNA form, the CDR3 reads TGTGCCAGCGGCGCGGGGCCCAGCAATCAGCCCCAGCATTTT.

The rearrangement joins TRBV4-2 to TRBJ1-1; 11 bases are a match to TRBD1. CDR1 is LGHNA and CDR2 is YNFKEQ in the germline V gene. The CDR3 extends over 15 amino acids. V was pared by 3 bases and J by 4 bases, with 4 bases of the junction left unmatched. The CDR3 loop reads CASSHGTGGFTEAFF. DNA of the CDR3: TGTGCCAGCAGCCACGGGACAGGGGGGTTCACTGAAGCTTTCTTT.

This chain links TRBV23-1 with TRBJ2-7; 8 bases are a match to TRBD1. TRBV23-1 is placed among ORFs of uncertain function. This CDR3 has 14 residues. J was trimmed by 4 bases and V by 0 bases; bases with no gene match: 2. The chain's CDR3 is CASSQSGTGYEQYF. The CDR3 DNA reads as TGCGCCAGCAGTCAATCGGGGACAGGTTACGAGCAGTACTTC.